The source of this T cell receptor beta chain is a study of cytomegalovirus exposure and HLA in healthy donors. The CDR3 spans 19 residues. V dropped 4 bases and J dropped 1; count of bases not matched to a gene: 16. Germline values: CDR1 SSHAT, CDR2 FNYEAQ (reference sequence). 13 Jbeta primers and 60 Vbeta primers were used for the PCR. Produced via immunoSEQ multiplex PCR; TCRdb's table is partial and in-frame only. This sample has roughly 120,000 clones, with around 80% found just once. This sequence was found in a man aged 50-59 years in good health and CMV-seronegative. The chain couples TRBV7-7 to TRBJ1-1; the match to TRBD1 covers 9 bases. Sequenced sample: PBMCs. CDR3 DNA: TGTGCCAGCAGCTCTGGGAACGGACAGGGGATTACTACGAACACTGAAGCTTTCTTT. Translating gives CASSSGNGQGITTNTEAFF.